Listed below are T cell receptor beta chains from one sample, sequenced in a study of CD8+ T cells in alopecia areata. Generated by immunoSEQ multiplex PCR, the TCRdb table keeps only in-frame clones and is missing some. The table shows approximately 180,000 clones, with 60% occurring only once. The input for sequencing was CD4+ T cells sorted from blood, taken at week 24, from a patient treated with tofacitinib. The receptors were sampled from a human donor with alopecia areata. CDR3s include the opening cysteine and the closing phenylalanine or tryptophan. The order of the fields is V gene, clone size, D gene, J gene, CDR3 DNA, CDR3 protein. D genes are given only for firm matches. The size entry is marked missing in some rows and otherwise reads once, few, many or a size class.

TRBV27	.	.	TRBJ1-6	TGTGCCAGCAGTCCCCGGTCTTGGAGGAATTCACCCCTCCACTTT	CASSPRSWRNSPLHF
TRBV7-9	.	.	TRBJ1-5	TGTGCCAGCAGCCCAAGATTTGGTCAGCCCCAGCATTTT	CASSPRFGQPQHF
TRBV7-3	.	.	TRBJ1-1	TGTGCCAGCAGCCCGGGAGCCGAGGTCGCTGAAGCTTTCTTT	CASSPGAEVAEAFF
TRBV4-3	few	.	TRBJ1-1	TGCGCCAGCAGCCAAGATGGAACCACTGAAGCTTTCTTT	CASSQDGTTEAFF
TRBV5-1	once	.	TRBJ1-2	TGCGCCAGCAGCCGGGACGGCGGAGGGGATGGCTACACCTTC	CASSRDGGGDGYTF
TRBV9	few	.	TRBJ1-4	TGTGCCAGCAGCTTCCAGTCCTCTAATGAAAAACTGTTTTTT	CASSFQSSNEKLFF
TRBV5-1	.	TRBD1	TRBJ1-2	TGCGCCAGCAGCTTGGAGGCGACAGGGGATGGCTACACCTTC	CASSLEATGDGYTF
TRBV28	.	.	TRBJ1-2	TGTGCCAGCAGTTTTGGCAGCAACTATGGCTACACCTTC	CASSFGSNYGYTF
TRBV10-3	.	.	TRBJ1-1	TGTGCCATTTCGAATTGGGATGGAACTGAAGCTTTCTTT	CAISNWDGTEAFF
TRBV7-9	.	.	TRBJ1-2	TGTGCCAGCAGCCTTCGGGGGTATGGCTACACCTTC	CASSLRGYGYTF
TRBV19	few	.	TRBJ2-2	TGTGCCAGTAGTCTCTTAGTGGGGACCGGGGAGCTGTTTTTT	CASSLLVGTGELFF
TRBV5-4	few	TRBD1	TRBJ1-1	TGTGCCAGCAGCTTACAGGGGGTCGCTGAAGCTTTCTTT	CASSLQGVAEAFF
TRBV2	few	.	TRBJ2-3	TGTGCCAGCAGTGCTGCGGGGTTGGGGACAGATACGCAGTATTTT	CASSAAGLGTDTQYF
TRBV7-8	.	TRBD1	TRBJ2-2	TGTGCCAGCAGCAAAGGGGGCTTGACCGGGGAGCTGTTTTTT	CASSKGGLTGELFF
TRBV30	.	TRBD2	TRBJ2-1	TGTGCCTGGACCCGCCGCCTAGGTAGCGGGGGTCACAATGAGCAGTTCTTC	CAWTRRLGSGGHNEQFF
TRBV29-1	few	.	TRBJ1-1	TGCAGCGCCATTTATCTAACTGAAGCTTTCTTT	CSAIYLTEAFF
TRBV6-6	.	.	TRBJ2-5	TGTGCCAGCAGTTACCCCGGACCAAAACAAGAGACCCAGTACTTC	CASSYPGPKQETQYF
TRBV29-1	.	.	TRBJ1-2	TGCAGCGTTGCTCCTAAACAGGGAAACTATGGCTACACCTTC	CSVAPKQGNYGYTF
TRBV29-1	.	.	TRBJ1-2	TGCAGCGTTGGCCCCCGGCAGGCCAACTATGGCTACACCTTC	CSVGPRQANYGYTF
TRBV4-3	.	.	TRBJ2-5	TGCGCCAGCAGCCAAGAACAGGAGACCCAGTACTTC	CASSQEQETQYF
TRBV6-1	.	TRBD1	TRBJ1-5	TGTGCCTCAGAGGGGGCACATCAGCCCCAGCATTTT	CASEGAHQPQHF
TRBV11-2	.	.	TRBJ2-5	TGTGCCAGCAGCCCACAGGGTGTGGGCAAAGAGACCCAGTACTTC	CASSPQGVGKETQYF
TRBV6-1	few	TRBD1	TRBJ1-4	TGTGCCAGCAGTGAGGAGGGACAGCTTAATGAAAAACTGTTTTTT	CASSEEGQLNEKLFF
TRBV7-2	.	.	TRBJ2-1	TGTGCCAGTACCGCTGGGGGAAATGAGCAGTTCTTC	CASTAGGNEQFF
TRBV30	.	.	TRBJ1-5	TGTGCCTGGAGTGAGTCGGGAAGGGTAGTAAAAGGTAATCAGCCCCAGCATTTT	CAWSESGRVVKGNQPQHF
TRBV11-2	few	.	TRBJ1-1	TGTGCCAGCAGCCCGGGGGGGAACACTGAAGCTTTCTTT	CASSPGGNTEAFF
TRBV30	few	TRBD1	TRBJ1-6	TGTGCCTGGAATCGGGGACAGGGTAATTCACCCCTCCACTTT	CAWNRGQGNSPLHF
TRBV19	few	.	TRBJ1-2	TGTGCCAGTAGTGGCGACACCCGGCTGCGGGGCTACACCTTC	CASSGDTRLRGYTF
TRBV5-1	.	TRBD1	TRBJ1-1	TGCGCCAGCAGCCCCGGCCAGGGGGGAACTGAAGCTTTCTTT	CASSPGQGGTEAFF
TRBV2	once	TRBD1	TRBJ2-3	TGTGCCAGCAGTGAGCAGGGGGCAACAGATACGCAGTATTTT	CASSEQGATDTQYF
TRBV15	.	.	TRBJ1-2	TGTGCCACCAGCAGAGCCAGCTTCTATGGCTACACCTTC	CATSRASFYGYTF
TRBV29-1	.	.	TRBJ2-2	TGCAGCGTTGAACGGGGGCCCGGGGAGCTGTTTTTT	CSVERGPGELFF
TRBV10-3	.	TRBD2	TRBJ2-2	TGTGCCATCAGTGCCCTAGCGGGGGACGTCGGGGAGCTGTTTTTT	CAISALAGDVGELFF
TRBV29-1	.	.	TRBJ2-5	TGCAGCGTTGATTCCGGAGGGCGAGGGACCCAGTACTTC	CSVDSGGRGTQYF
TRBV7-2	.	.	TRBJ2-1	TGTGCCAGCAGCGACGGTGTTGAGCAGTTCTTC	CASSDGVEQFF
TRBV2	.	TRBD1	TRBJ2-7	TGTGCCAGCAGTGAAGTTTACAGGGGGCCGACTTCCGAGCAGTACTTC	CASSEVYRGPTSEQYF
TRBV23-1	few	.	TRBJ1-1	TGCGCCAGCAGTCAATCCCTGGGTGGTTGGCGTTCGGGAACTGAAGCTTTCTTT	CASSQSLGGWRSGTEAFF
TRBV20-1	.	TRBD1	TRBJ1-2	TGCAGTGCTAGGACAGGGGATGGCTACACCTTC	CSARTGDGYTF
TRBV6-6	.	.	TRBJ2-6	TGTGCCAGCAGTTACTGGGCGAGCTCTGGGGCCAACGTCCTGACTTTC	CASSYWASSGANVLTF
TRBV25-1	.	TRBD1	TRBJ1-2	TGTGCCAGCAGTGTAGGGGGCGGAGGCTACACCTTC	CASSVGGGGYTF
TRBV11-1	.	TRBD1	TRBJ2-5	TGTGCCAGCAGCTCGGGACAGCAAGAGACCCAGTACTTC	CASSSGQQETQYF
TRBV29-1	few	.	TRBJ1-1	TGCAGCGTTGACCCATGGGGTATGGGGCGCGCTGAAGCTTTCTTT	CSVDPWGMGRAEAFF
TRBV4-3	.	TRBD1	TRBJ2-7	TGCGCCAGCAGCTTGCGACAGGGGCTCTACGAGCAGTACTTC	CASSLRQGLYEQYF
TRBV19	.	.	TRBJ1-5	TGTGCCAGTAAATATCTCGATAGCAATCAGCCCCAGCATTTT	CASKYLDSNQPQHF
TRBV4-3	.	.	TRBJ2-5	TGCGCCAGCAGCCAAGAGGAGGCCGCTGGAGAGACCCAGTACTTC	CASSQEEAAGETQYF
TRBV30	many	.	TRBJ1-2	TGTGCCTGGAGTGCCACAGGGCGAGCTAACTATGGCTACACCTTC	CAWSATGRANYGYTF
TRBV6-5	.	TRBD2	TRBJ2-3	TGTGCCAGCAGAAAAGCGGGGGCGAGGACAGATACGCAGTATTTT	CASRKAGARTDTQYF
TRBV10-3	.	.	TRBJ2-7	TGTGCCATCAGTCCCTGTGGGGGTTGCGAGCAGTACTTC	CAISPCGGCEQYF
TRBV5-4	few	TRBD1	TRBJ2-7	TGTGCCAGCAGCCCCGCCGGGACAGGCTCGTACGAGCAGTACTTC	CASSPAGTGSYEQYF
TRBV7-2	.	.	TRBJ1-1	TGTGCCAGCAGCTTAGTGGGGACCCAAACGAACACTGAAGCTTTCTTT	CASSLVGTQTNTEAFF